Below, 26 T cell receptor beta chains from the same sample are listed, as sequenced in a study of early T cells in non-severe SARS-CoV-2 infection. TCRdb re-called the 5' RACE reads through MiXCR, storing one row per CDR3 protein. The data hold 50,000 to 65,000 distinct CDR3 sequences, with around 8.9% observed a single time. The sequenced sample was whole blood. The origin of the receptors is an adult who was a healthcare worker with PCR-confirmed SARS-CoV-2 infection or an uninfected control (not recorded which).

Ten or more counts support this clonotype. The gene calls are TRBV15 and TRBJ2-4, with TRBD1 matching 11 bases. CDR3 size: 20 residues. Germline V gene sequence: CDR1 LNHNV, CDR2 YYDKDF (reference sequence). The ends lost 0 bases at V and 0 bases at J; junction bases unmatched: 10. The CDR3 DNA is TGTGCCACCAGCAGAGATGAGACTGGGGACAGGGGGTTAGCCAAAAACATTCAGTACTTC. Protein sequence: CATSRDETGDRGLAKNIQYF.

The chain has TRBV4-1 and TRBJ1-5; possible D gene TRBD1, 5 bases. V lost 0 bases to trimming and J lost 3 bases, with 15 bases between them. Germline-derived CDR1 and CDR2 are MGHRA and YSYEKL. This CDR3 spans 17 amino acids. The CDR3 region is CASSQEGASGSNQPQHF. The CDR3 nucleotides read TGCGCCAGCAGCCAAGAAGGGGCGTCGGGATCCAATCAGCCCCAGCATTTT.

This clonotype occurred a few times. The CDR3: CASSSHSGEAQYF. In nucleotides, the CDR3 is TGTGCCAGCAGCTCCCACTCTGGAGAGGCGCAGTATTTT. The rearrangement joins TRBV7-8 to TRBJ2-3; D gene ambiguous. This CDR3 contains 13 residues. V was pared by 4 bases and J by 10 bases, with 15 bases between. CDR1 is SGHVS, CDR2 FQNEAQ, per germline.

This clonotype showed up many times. This rearrangement joins TRBV28 to TRBJ1-2, with 7 positions matching TRBD1. Germline-derived CDR1 and CDR2 are MDHEN and SYDVKM. This CDR3 is 16 amino acids long. With 6 bases clipped from V and 4 bases from J, the junction kept 14 bases outside the gene matches. CDR3 sequence: CASSQQGPPFSYGYTF. CDR3 DNA sequence: TGTGCCAGCAGCCAACAGGGGCCTCCATTTTCCTATGGCTACACCTTC.

The J gene is TRBJ2-1, the V gene TRBV7-9; TRBD2 is a possible D gene (5 bases). CDR1 is SEHNR and CDR2 is FQNEAQ in the germline V gene (reference sequence). CDR3 size: 15 residues. V was pared by 4 bases and J by 4 bases, with 14 bases between. Here the CDR3 DNA reads TGTGCCAGCAGCTCAAACCGCCCGGGGTACAATGAGCAGTTCTTC. This encodes CASSSNRPGYNEQFF.

This clonotype was counted a few times. J is TRBJ1-1 and V is TRBV7-9; D is ambiguous. Trimming removed 5 bases from V and 6 bases from J, with 19 bases in between. The CDR3 loop spans 15 amino acids. CDR1 SEHNR and CDR2 FQNEAQ come from the germline V gene (reference sequence). CDR3 sequence reads: CASSTKQGGEAEAFF. CDR3 nucleotide sequence: TGTGCCAGCAGCACCAAACAAGGAGGAGAAGCTGAAGCTTTCTTT.

The DNA of the CDR3 is TGCAGCGCGACAGGGGTTTTGGCTGGGGCCAACGTCCTGACTTTC. Protein sequence: CSATGVLAGANVLTF. The genes are TRBV29-1 and TRBJ2-6, with 8 bases identical to TRBD1. CDR3 length: 15 residues. After removal of 7 bases from V and 2 bases from J, the junction contained 7 bases not matched to a gene. Germline V gives CDR1 SQVTM, CDR2 ANQGSEA. The variable domain in full, completed from reference TRBV29-1 and TRBJ2-6, reads SAVISQKPSRDICQRGTSLTIQCQVDSQVTMMFWYRQQPGQSLTLIATANQGSEATYESGFVIDKFPISRPNLTFSTLTVSNMSPEDSSIYLCSATGVLAGANVLTFGAGSRLTVL.

This clonotype was seen many times. This sequence joins TRBV6-1 and TRBJ2-3; D is unclear. Germline V gene sequence: CDR1 MNHNS, CDR2 SASEGT. Trimming took 0 bases from V and 9 from J, leaving 10 bases between them. CDR3 length: 13 amino acids. The chain's CDR3 is CASSEAVPKTQYF. The DNA of the CDR3 is TGTGCCAGCAGTGAAGCCGTGCCCAAAACGCAGTATTTT.

V usage is TRBV4-3 and J usage is TRBJ2-6; D is uncertain. V was pared by 2 bases and J by 0 bases, with 8 bases between. The CDR3 contains 16 residues. Germline V gives CDR1 LGHNA, CDR2 YSLEER. In DNA form, the CDR3 reads TGCGCCAGCAGCCAATCGTGGGTCTCTGGGGCCAACGTCCTGACTTTC. It specifies CASSQSWVSGANVLTF.

This clonotype was seen many times. The rearrangement joins TRBV30 to TRBJ1-2; D gene ambiguous. The length of the CDR3 is 19 residues. V dropped 0 bases and J dropped 6 bases, with 29 bases sitting between them. The germline CDR1 and CDR2 sequences are GTSNPN and SVGIG (reference sequence). The CDR3 coding sequence is TGTGCCTGGAGTGTAGAGAGAAGAACGGTCCTCCCTTTCTCTAATGGCTACACCTTC. Translated, it gives CAWSVERRTVLPFSNGYTF. Combining the CDR3 with reference TRBV30 and TRBJ1-2 gives the whole variable domain SQTIHQWPATLVQPVGSPLSLECTVEGTSNPNLYWYRQAAGRGLQLLFYSVGIGQISSEVPQNLSASRPQDRQFILSSKKLLLSDSGFYLCAWSVERRTVLPFSNGYTFGSGTRLTVV.

This clonotype showed up many times. V usage is TRBV6-2 or TRBV6-3 and J usage is TRBJ2-1, with 8 bases identical to TRBD1. The length of the CDR3 is 13 residues. J was trimmed by 6 bases and V by 6 bases; bases with no gene match: 4. Germline CDR1 is MNHEY and CDR2 is SVGEGT. The CDR3 loop reads CASREQGGNEQFF. CDR3 DNA: TGTGCCAGCAGGGAACAGGGGGGCAATGAGCAGTTCTTC.

In its sample, this clonotype was seen a few times. The CDR3 here is CASSSRALVNEQFF. The CDR3 bases are TGTGCCAGCAGTTCCCGGGCTCTGGTCAATGAGCAGTTCTTC. The chain employs TRBV6-6 and TRBJ2-1; D unresolved. Germline V CDR1 and CDR2: MNHNY, SVGAGI (reference sequence). Trimming removed 4 bases at V and 6 bases at J, with 13 bases between. This CDR3 has 14 amino acids.

This clonotype was detected ten times or more. The chain recombines TRBV20-1 with TRBJ2-1; D is unresolved. Germline CDR1 is DFQATT and CDR2 is SNEGSKA (reference sequence). The length of the CDR3 is 16 residues. Trimming stripped 0 bases from V and 0 bases from J, with 12 bases between. The CDR3 sequence: CSARDLWGSSYNEQFF. Here the CDR3 DNA reads TGCAGTGCTAGAGATCTGTGGGGAAGCTCCTACAATGAGCAGTTCTTC.

On this clonotype: This sequence may be a read error, since a much larger clone differs from it by one base. The rearrangement joins TRBV11-2 to TRBJ2-3, with TRBD1 identical over 8 bases. Trimming removed 6 bases from V and 2 bases from J; junction bases left unmatched: 7. Germline V gene data show CDR1 as SGHAT and CDR2 as FQNNGV. The CDR3 is made up of 15 amino acids. This CDR3 reads CASSQDRVDTDTQYF. As DNA, the CDR3 is TGTGCCAGCAGTCAGGACAGGGTCGACACAGATACGCAGTATTTT.

There are many counts of this clonotype. The chain recombines TRBV29-1 with TRBJ2-5; 8 bases align to TRBD2. This CDR3 comprises 13 residues. Germline CDR1 is SQVTM and CDR2 is ANQGSEA. V shed 0 bases and J 3 bases; nucleotides not matched to a gene: 0. The CDR3 DNA reads as TGCAGCGTTGAAGAGGGACTAGAAGAGACCCAGTACTTC. It encodes CSVEEGLEETQYF.

The sample holds many counts of this clonotype. CDR3 loop: CASSLEVTWELFF. The CDR3 DNA is TGTGCCAGCAGCTTAGAAGTTACCTGGGAGCTGTTTTTT. The J gene is TRBJ2-2, the V gene TRBV7-9; D ambiguous. The CDR3 is 13 amino acids. The germline V gene has CDR1 SEHNR and CDR2 FQNEAQ (reference sequence). The V gene lost 1 base and the J gene lost 9 bases, with 9 bases spanning the gap.

This chain joins TRBV29-1 and TRBJ2-3; 7 bases are a match to TRBD2. The CDR3 consists of 14 residues. In germline, CDR1 is SQVTM, CDR2 ANQGSEA. Trimming took 4 bases from V and 4 from J; bases not matched to a gene: 8. Here the CDR3 DNA reads TGCAGCGTTGCCGGCGGGAGAGGGTCAGATACGCAGTATTTT. It is translated as CSVAGGRGSDTQYF.

On this clonotype itself: A much larger clone differs by one base, so this may be a read error. This CDR3 is missing its conserved last phenylalanine or tryptophan, likely due to a read error. The V gene is TRBV4-3, the J gene TRBJ2-7; D not certain. The CDR3 contains 13 residues. Germline CDR1 LGHNA, CDR2 YSLEER. V lost 3 bases, J lost 2 bases, and 8 bases lay in between. The CDR3 coding sequence is TGCGCCAGCAGCCAGACCCGGGCCTACGAGCAGTACATC. Translated, it gives CASSQTRAYEQYI.

This chain links TRBV4-3 with TRBJ1-6; 7 nucleotides match TRBD1. The CDR3 runs 17 residues. Germline V gene lookup returns CDR1 LGHNA and CDR2 YSLEER. Trimming cost V 1 base and J 0 bases; bases outside gene matches: 3. The CDR3 sequence: CASSQASGGSYNSPLHF. The CDR3 bases are TGCGCCAGCAGCCAAGCCTCAGGGGGCTCCTATAATTCACCCCTCCACTTT.

This clonotype was seen many times. The chain recombines TRBV11-2 with TRBJ2-7, with TRBD1 identical over 12 bases. In germline, CDR1 is SGHAT, CDR2 FQNNGV. This CDR3 has 17 amino acids. V shed 6 bases and J 4 bases; nucleotides not matched to a gene: 13. The CDR3 DNA reads as TGTGCCAGCAGGACCCCCGGGACAGGGGGCATGAAGTACGAGCAGTACTTC. Its protein is CASRTPGTGGMKYEQYF.

This clonotype was detected many times. The conserved closing phenylalanine or tryptophan is absent in this CDR3, likely reflecting a read error. J is TRBJ2-2 and V is TRBV4-2; 10 bases map to TRBD1. CDR1 LGHNA and CDR2 YNFKEQ come from the germline V gene. The CDR3 covers 17 residues. V shed 3 bases and J 7 bases; nucleotides not matched to a gene: 11. The CDR3 nucleotides are TGTGCCAGCAGCCAGGCCCTGGGACAGGGGAGGATCGGGGAGCTGTTTCTT. It specifies CASSQALGQGRIGELFL.

V gene TRBV9 combines with J gene TRBJ2-5, with D possibly TRBD1 on 6 matching bases. Trimming pared 8 bases from V and 1 base from J, leaving 15 bases between. CDR3 size: 14 residues. Germline V gene data show CDR1 as SGDLS and CDR2 as YYNGEE. CDR3 in amino acids: CASAAGTSQETQYF. Written as DNA, the CDR3 is TGTGCCAGTGCTGCCGGGACAAGCCAAGAGACCCAGTACTTC.

In its sample, this clonotype was seen many times. The chain uses TRBV7-8 and TRBJ2-5; TRBD1 is a possible D gene (6 bases). The V and J ends lost 6 bases and 2 bases respectively, with 19 bases between them. CDR1 and CDR2 (germline): SGHVS, FQNEAQ. CDR3 length equals 16 residues. CDR3 loop: CASRDRGWQGQETQYF. The CDR3 DNA sequence: TGTGCCAGCAGGGACCGGGGCTGGCAGGGGCAAGAGACCCAGTACTTC.

In the case of this clonotype: A single base separates this from a much larger clone, so it may be a read error. This sequence joins TRBV27 and TRBJ1-3; D gene unclear. The CDR3 sequence is 13 residues long. Trimming stripped 6 bases from V and 0 bases from J, with 6 bases between. Germline V gives CDR1 MNHEY, CDR2 SMNVEV (reference sequence). CDR3: CASSRGSGNTIYF. CDR3 coding DNA: TGTGCCAGCAGCCGGGGCTCTGGAAACACCATATATTTT.

This clonotype was recorded at least ten times. This chain uses TRBV15 with TRBJ2-7; 7 nucleotides agree with TRBD2. Germline V gives CDR1 LNHNV, CDR2 YYDKDF (reference sequence). With 1 base clipped from V and 5 bases from J, the junction kept 5 bases outside the gene matches. This CDR3 comprises 14 residues. CDR3 nucleotide sequence: TGTGCCACCAGCAGAGGAGCGGGATCGAACGAGCAGTACTTC. Residues: CATSRGAGSNEQYF.

There are many counts of this clonotype. V and J are TRBV20-1 and TRBJ2-1, with D uncertain. Germline CDR1 and CDR2: DFQATT and SNEGSKA (reference sequence). The CDR3 is made up of 11 amino acids. Between the trimmed V and J ends, which lost 6 bases and 7 bases, there was a span of 10 bases. In DNA, the CDR3 is TGCAGTGCGAGTCAGAGGAATGAGCAGTTCTTC. It translates to CSASQRNEQFF.